Following are 26 T cell receptor beta chains from one sample sequenced in a study of blood T cells in healthy people across ages. Primers used in a second PCR of about 7 to 11 cycles were a sample-barcoded 5' primer and a J-beta primer mix. One entry per CDR3 protein, called by TCRdb with MiXCR from the 5' RACE reads. Among over 600,000 distinct CDR3 sequences listed, around 21% were seen once. The sequenced material came from blood. These TCRs come from a man in his 70s in good health.

In regard to this clonotype: A junction boundary mismatches the germline segment, possibly from a read error. The V call is TRBV28, the J call TRBJ2-2; D is possibly TRBD2 (6 bases). Germline loops: CDR1 MDHEN, CDR2 SYDVKM. This CDR3 is built from 12 residues. The CDR3 spells CASSQWTGGLFF. In nucleotides, the CDR3 is TGTGCCAGCAGTCAATGGACCGGGGGGCTGTTTTTT. Using reference TRBV28 and TRBJ2-2 for the parts outside the CDR3, the full variable domain is DVKVTQSSRYLVKRTGEKVFLECVQDMDHENMFWYRQDPGLGLRLIYFSYDVKMKEKGDIPEGYSVSREKKERFSLILESASTNQTSMYLCASSQWTGGLFFGEGSRLTVL.

The V call is TRBV11-2, the J call TRBJ2-6, with D possibly being TRBD1 or TRBD2 (5 bases each). The length of the CDR3 is 20 residues. Germline CDR1 is SGHAT and CDR2 is FQNNGV. V was clipped by 3 bases and J by 0 bases, with 21 bases between them. This CDR3 is CASSFGRRGPISSGANVLTF. CDR3 nucleotides: TGTGCCAGCAGCTTCGGTCGCCGGGGCCCTATATCCTCTGGGGCCAACGTCCTGACTTTC.

J is TRBJ2-2 and V is TRBV5-1; D not resolved. In germline, CDR1 is SGHRS, CDR2 YFSETQ. CDR3 length: 15 residues. Trimming took off 1 base at V and 2 bases at J, with 9 bases between the two ends. This CDR3 reads CASSLRADNTGELFF. In nucleotides, the CDR3 is TGCGCCAGCAGCTTGAGGGCAGACAACACCGGGGAGCTGTTTTTT.

This clonotype showed up many times. The genes are TRBV25-1 and TRBJ1-2; 12 nucleotides agree with TRBD1. Losses at the gene ends were 3 bases for V and 4 bases for J; bases not matched to a gene: 6. Germline V lookup: CDR1 MGHDK, CDR2 SYGVNS. The CDR3 is 16 residues long. In DNA, the CDR3 is TGTGCCAGCAGTGACCCCGGGACAGGGGGCGCCTATGGCTACACCTTC. As protein: CASSDPGTGGAYGYTF.

This sequence joins TRBV4-3 and TRBJ2-7; no firm D call. Looked up from germline, CDR1 is LGHNA and CDR2 is YSLEER. This CDR3 spans 14 amino acids. The V gene lost 0 bases and the J gene lost 5 bases, with 11 bases spanning the gap. The CDR3 DNA sequence: TGCGCCAGCAGCCAAGATATTCATGGGAACGAGCAGTACTTC. Translating it yields CASSQDIHGNEQYF.

This CDR3 is CASSQIGNSPLHF. Written as DNA, the CDR3 is TGTGCCAGCAGCCAAATAGGAAATTCACCCCTCCACTTT. This chain joins TRBV3-1 and TRBJ1-6; D call uncertain. The length of the CDR3 is 13 residues. V was pared by 2 bases and J by 7 bases, with 6 bases between. Germline-derived CDR1 and CDR2 are LGHDT and YNNKEL (reference sequence).

This clonotype was observed a handful of times. The chain combines TRBV12-3 or TRBV12-4 with TRBJ2-1; D gene unclear. V was cut by 6 bases and J by 8 bases, with 11 bases left in between. The CDR3 is 12 residues long. CDR3 in amino acids: CASSPDDHEQFF. The DNA of the CDR3 is TGTGCCAGCAGCCCCGATGATCATGAGCAGTTCTTC.

In its sample, this clonotype was seen a few times. This chain connects TRBV5-1 to TRBJ2-3, with a weak D call TRBD1 (6 bases). Trimming stripped 5 bases from V and 0 bases from J, with 13 bases between. The CDR3 covers 15 residues. CDR1 and CDR2 (germline): SGHRS, YFSETQ. DNA for the CDR3: TGCGCCAGCAGGCGCCAGGGGCAGAGCACAGATACGCAGTATTTT. Translated, it gives CASRRQGQSTDTQYF.

The table lists this clonotype with a few counts. The J gene is TRBJ2-5, the V gene TRBV7-2; possibly TRBD1 for D (5 bases). Germline V gene lookup returns CDR1 SGHTA and CDR2 FQGNSA. The CDR3 consists of 13 residues. V was shortened by 5 bases and J by 0 bases, with 7 bases between the two germline ends. The CDR3 protein is CASSVDNQETQYF. Here the CDR3 DNA reads TGTGCCAGCAGCGTGGACAACCAAGAGACCCAGTACTTC. Variable domain in full (rest from reference TRBV7-2 and TRBJ2-5): GAGVSQSPSNKVTEKGKDVELRCDPISGHTALYWYRQSLGQGLEFLIYFQGNSAPDKSGLPSDRFSAERTGGSVSTLTIQRTQQEDSAVYLCASSVDNQETQYFGPGTRLLVL.

The J gene is TRBJ2-5, the V gene TRBV18, with 13 nucleotides matching TRBD2. The CDR3 runs 16 residues. The trim removed 2 bases at V and 4 bases at J, leaving 4 bases unmatched. Germline CDR1 and CDR2: KGHSH and LQKENI. CDR3 sequence reads: CASSPRTSGSAETQYF. The CDR3 DNA is TGTGCCAGCTCACCAAGGACTAGCGGGAGTGCAGAGACCCAGTACTTC. The full variable domain, with the rest looked up from reference TRBV18 and TRBJ2-5, is NAGVMQNPRHLVRRRGQEARLRCSPMKGHSHVYWYRQLPEEGLKFMVYLQKENIIDESGMPKERFSAEFPKEGPSILRIQQVVRGDSAAYFCASSPRTSGSAETQYFGPGTRLLVL.

The table lists this clonotype with a few counts. The V call is TRBV18, the J call TRBJ2-5; TRBD1 matches at 8 bases. The DNA end favors TRBJ2-7, so the J call may be wrong. The V gene's germline CDR1 is KGHSH and CDR2 LQKENI. The CDR3 is made up of 13 amino acids. Here the CDR3 reads CASSTDRGYEQYF. The CDR3 DNA sequence: TGTGCCAGCTCAACTGACAGGGGTTACGAGCAGTACTTC.

This clonotype was seen more than once but under ten times. The rearrangement joins TRBV6-5 to TRBJ1-2, with a weak D call TRBD1 (6 bases). V lost 7 bases to trimming and J lost 2 bases, with 14 bases between them. The CDR3 runs 14 residues. Germline V CDR1 and CDR2: MNHEY, SVGAGI. CDR3 bases: TGTGCCAGCACCGAGCTTACAGGGAACTATGGCTACACCTTC. This codes for CASTELTGNYGYTF.

Only a few counts were recorded for this clonotype. The chain has TRBV6-1 and TRBJ2-3; a possible D gene is TRBD2 (5 bases). Germline CDR1 is MNHNS and CDR2 is SASEGT. V was shortened by 8 bases and J by 3 bases, with 12 bases between the two germline ends. The CDR3 is made up of 13 amino acids. In DNA form, the CDR3 reads TGTGCCAGCCCCGGGGTAGGAACAGATACGCAGTATTTT. It codes for CASPGVGTDTQYF.

The chain couples TRBV20-1 to TRBJ2-5; the match to TRBD2 covers 9 bases. Germline V lookup: CDR1 DFQATT, CDR2 SNEGSKA (reference sequence). This CDR3 is built from 16 residues. The junction had 13 bases not matched to a gene; V was cut back by 3 bases and J by 5 bases. The CDR3: CSARPLSSGAWETQYF. CDR3 sequence (DNA): TGCAGTGCTAGGCCCCTATCTAGCGGGGCGTGGGAGACCCAGTACTTC.

In its sample, this clonotype was seen once. Here the CDR3 reads CSATKGAGDLETQYF. The CDR3 DNA reads TGCAGTGCTACAAAGGGAGCGGGAGATTTGGAGACCCAGTACTTC. The V gene is TRBV20-1, the J gene TRBJ2-5, with 8 bases fitting TRBD2. V was clipped by 4 bases and J by 5 bases; unmatched bases: 12. There are 15 residues in the CDR3. Germline-derived CDR1 and CDR2 are DFQATT and SNEGSKA (reference sequence).

This chain uses TRBV20-1 with TRBJ2-1; maybe TRBD2 (7 bases). The CDR3 totals 14 residues. The V end lost 4 bases, the J end lost 5 bases, and 15 bases lay between the germline ends. Germline V CDR1 and CDR2: DFQATT, SNEGSKA (reference sequence). This CDR3 is CSAILAEGDNEQFF. CDR3 coding DNA: TGCAGTGCTATCCTAGCGGAGGGGGACAATGAGCAGTTCTTC.

The V gene is TRBV20-1, the J gene TRBJ2-7, with 10 nucleotides matching TRBD2. V lost 2 bases and J lost 0; bases outside the gene matches: 10. This CDR3 comprises 17 residues. Germline assignment: CDR1 DFQATT and CDR2 SNEGSKA (reference sequence). Here the CDR3 DNA reads TGCAGTGCTAGAAGAGCGACTAGCGGGCCTAGCTCCTACGAGCAGTACTTC. This codes for CSARRATSGPSSYEQYF.

As to this clonotype: A much larger clonotype is one base distant, so this may be a read error. The chain carries TRBV11-2 and TRBJ2-2, with no clear D. There are 12 residues in the CDR3. CDR1 is SGHAT, CDR2 FQNNGV, per germline. Trimming stripped 1 base from V and 7 bases from J, with 4 bases between. The CDR3 sequence: CASSLVVGELFF. CDR3 bases: TGTGCCAGCAGCTTAGTTGTCGGGGAGCTGTTTTTT.

This clonotype turned up a few times. J is TRBJ2-4 and V is TRBV20-1; D is unclear. CDR1 and CDR2 from the germline V gene are DFQATT and SNEGSKA (reference sequence). Trimming stripped 4 bases from V and 5 bases from J, with 9 bases between. CDR3 length equals 12 residues. The CDR3 loop is CSANLQENIQYF. CDR3 in DNA: TGCAGTGCTAATCTACAAGAAAACATTCAGTACTTC.

The rearrangement uses TRBV6-2 or TRBV6-3 and TRBJ1-4; 9 nucleotides line up with TRBD1. Germline CDR1 reads MNHEY; CDR2 reads SVGEGT. The CDR3 is 16 residues long. J gave up 5 bases and V 5 bases, and 9 bases lay outside the gene matches. The CDR3 bases are TGTGCCAGCAGTCGGCCGTATGGGACAGGGAATGAAAAACTGTTTTTT. This codes for CASSRPYGTGNEKLFF.

This clonotype occurred a few times. J is TRBJ2-5 and V is TRBV4-3, with 8 bases aligning to TRBD1. Germline V gene sequence: CDR1 LGHNA, CDR2 YSLEER. The length of the CDR3 is 18 residues. V lost 0 bases and J lost 1; bases outside the gene matches: 10. For the CDR3, the DNA is TGCGCCAGCAGCCAAGATTTGCCAGGGGGCAGTTTCCAAGAGACCCAGTACTTC. This encodes CASSQDLPGGSFQETQYF.

This clonotype was picked up a small number of times. The chain couples TRBV7-3 to TRBJ1-5, with D possibly matching TRBD1 (5 bases). Germline V gene lookup returns CDR1 SGHTA and CDR2 FQGTGA. Between the trimmed V and J ends, which lost 5 bases and 0 bases, there was a span of 23 bases. The CDR3 totals 19 residues. CDR3 residues: CASSEPGPRTLYSNQPQHF. The CDR3 bases are TGTGCCAGCAGCGAACCGGGACCCCGGACCCTTTATAGCAATCAGCCCCAGCATTTT.

This clonotype occurred a few times. This chain joins TRBV15 and TRBJ2-1, with D perhaps TRBD1 (6 bases). The J call is doubtful: the DNA matches TRBJ2-5 better. CDR3 size: 15 residues. Germline CDR1 LNHNV, CDR2 YYDKDF (reference sequence). The DNA of the CDR3 is TGTGCCACCAGCAGAGATCTCGGACAGCAAGAGACCCAGTACTTC. Translating gives CATSRDLGQQETQYF.

This clonotype has a handful of counts. The chain couples TRBV9 to TRBJ2-4; 8 bases match TRBD1. CDR3 size: 16 residues. Germline lookup yields CDR1 SGDLS and CDR2 YYNGEE. Trimming at V came to 0 bases and at J to 4 bases, leaving 6 bases not matched to a gene. This CDR3 is CASSVDLGDRKNIQYF. CDR3 in DNA: TGTGCCAGCAGCGTAGATTTAGGGGACAGGAAAAACATTCAGTACTTC.

The chain links TRBV11-2 to TRBJ1-1, with D uncertain. The CDR3 extends over 13 amino acids. Germline V gives CDR1 SGHAT, CDR2 FQNNGV. Trimming pared 5 bases from V and 1 base from J, leaving 8 bases between. Written as DNA, the CDR3 is TGTGCCAGCAGCCCAGAGCGGAACACTGAAGCTTTCTTT. It specifies CASSPERNTEAFF.

This clonotype was recorded a few times. The chain recombines TRBV27 with TRBJ1-6, with D perhaps TRBD1 (6 bases). The CDR3 contains 14 residues. Trimming cost V 8 bases and J 10 bases, with 18 bases left between them. Germline lookup yields CDR1 MNHEY and CDR2 SMNVEV (reference sequence). This chain's CDR3 is CASSREGGRSPLHF. The CDR3 nucleotides are TGTGCCAGCTCTAGGGAGGGGGGAAGATCACCCCTCCACTTT.